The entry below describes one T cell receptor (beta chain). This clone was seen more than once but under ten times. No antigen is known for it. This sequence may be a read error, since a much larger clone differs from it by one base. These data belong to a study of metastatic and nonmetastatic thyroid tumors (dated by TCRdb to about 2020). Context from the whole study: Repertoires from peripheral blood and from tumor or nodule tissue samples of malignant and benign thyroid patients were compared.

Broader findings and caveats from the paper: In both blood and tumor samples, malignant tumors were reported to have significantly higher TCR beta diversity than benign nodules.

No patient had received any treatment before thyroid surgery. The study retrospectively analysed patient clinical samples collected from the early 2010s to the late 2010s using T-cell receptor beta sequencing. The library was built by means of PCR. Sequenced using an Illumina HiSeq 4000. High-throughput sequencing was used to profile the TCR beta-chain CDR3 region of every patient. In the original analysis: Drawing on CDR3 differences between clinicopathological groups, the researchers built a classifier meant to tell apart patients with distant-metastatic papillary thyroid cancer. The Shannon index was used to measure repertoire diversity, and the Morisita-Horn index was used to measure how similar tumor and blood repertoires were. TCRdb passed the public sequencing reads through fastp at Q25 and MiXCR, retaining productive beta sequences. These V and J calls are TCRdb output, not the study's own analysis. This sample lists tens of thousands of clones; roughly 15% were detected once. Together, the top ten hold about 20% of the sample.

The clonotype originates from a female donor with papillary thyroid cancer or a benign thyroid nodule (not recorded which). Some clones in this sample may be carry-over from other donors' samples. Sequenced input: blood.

The CDR3 region: CAWSSEAAGWTRWFF. At the DNA level, the sequence is TGTGCCTGGAGTTCCGAAGCAGCGGGATGGACCCGGTGGTTCTTC. The chain employs TRBV30 and TRBJ2-1; TRBD2 lines up with 7 middle nucleotides. From the cysteine up to the phenylalanine, the CDR3 has a length of 15 residues. Of all the DNA, just the CDR3 is kept, 45 bases in frame from base 1. The germline V gene encodes CDR1 GTSNPN and CDR2 SVGIG (reference sequence). V has 2 bases trimmed and J has 15 bases trimmed; junction bases matching no gene number 19.